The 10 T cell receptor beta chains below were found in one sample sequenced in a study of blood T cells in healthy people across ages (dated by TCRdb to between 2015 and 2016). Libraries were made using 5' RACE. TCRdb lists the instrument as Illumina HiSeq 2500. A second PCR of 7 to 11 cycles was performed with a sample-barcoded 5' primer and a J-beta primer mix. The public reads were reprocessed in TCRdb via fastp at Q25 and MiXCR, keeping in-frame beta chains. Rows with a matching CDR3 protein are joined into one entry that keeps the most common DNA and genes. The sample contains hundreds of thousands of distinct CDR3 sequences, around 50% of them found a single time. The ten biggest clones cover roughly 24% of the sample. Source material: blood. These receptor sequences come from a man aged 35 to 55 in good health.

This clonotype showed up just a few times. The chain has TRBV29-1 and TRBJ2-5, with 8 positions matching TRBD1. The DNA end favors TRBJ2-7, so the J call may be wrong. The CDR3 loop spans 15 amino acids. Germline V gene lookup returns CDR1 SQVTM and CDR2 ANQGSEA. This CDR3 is CSVDAGQGALDEQYF. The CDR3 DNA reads TGCAGCGTTGACGCGGGGCAGGGGGCATTAGACGAGCAGTACTTC.

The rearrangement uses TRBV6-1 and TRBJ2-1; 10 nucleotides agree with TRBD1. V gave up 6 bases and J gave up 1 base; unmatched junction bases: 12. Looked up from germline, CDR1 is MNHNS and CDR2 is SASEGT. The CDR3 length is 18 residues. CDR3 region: CASSQFATGGLSYNEQFF. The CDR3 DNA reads TGTGCCAGCAGCCAATTTGCGACAGGGGGCCTTTCCTACAATGAGCAGTTCTTC.

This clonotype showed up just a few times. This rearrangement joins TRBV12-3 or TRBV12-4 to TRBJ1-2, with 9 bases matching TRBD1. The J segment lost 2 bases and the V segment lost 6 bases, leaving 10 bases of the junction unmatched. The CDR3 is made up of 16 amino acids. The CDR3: CASRTDRGGANYGYTF. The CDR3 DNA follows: TGTGCCAGCAGAACGGACAGGGGAGGAGCGAACTATGGCTACACCTTC.

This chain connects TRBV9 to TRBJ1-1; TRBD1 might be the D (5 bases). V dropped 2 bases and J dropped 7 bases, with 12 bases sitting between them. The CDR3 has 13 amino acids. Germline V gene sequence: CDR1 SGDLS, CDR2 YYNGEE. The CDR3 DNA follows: TGTGCCAGCAGCGTGGAACAGGACTTTGAAGCTTTCTTT. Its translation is CASSVEQDFEAFF.

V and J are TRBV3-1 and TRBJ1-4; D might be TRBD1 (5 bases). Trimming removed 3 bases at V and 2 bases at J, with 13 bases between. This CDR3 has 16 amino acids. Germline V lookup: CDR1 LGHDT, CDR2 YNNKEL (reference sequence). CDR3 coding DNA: TGTGCCAGCAGCCATTTACAGGAATTGACTAATGAAAAACTGTTTTTT. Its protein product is CASSHLQELTNEKLFF.

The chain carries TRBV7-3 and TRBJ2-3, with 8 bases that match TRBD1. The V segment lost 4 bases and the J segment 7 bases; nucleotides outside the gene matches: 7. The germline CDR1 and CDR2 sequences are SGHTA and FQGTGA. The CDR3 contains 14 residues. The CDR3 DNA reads TGTGCCAGCAGCTCAAGGGACAGGACTTATACGCAGTATTTT. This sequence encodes CASSSRDRTYTQYF.

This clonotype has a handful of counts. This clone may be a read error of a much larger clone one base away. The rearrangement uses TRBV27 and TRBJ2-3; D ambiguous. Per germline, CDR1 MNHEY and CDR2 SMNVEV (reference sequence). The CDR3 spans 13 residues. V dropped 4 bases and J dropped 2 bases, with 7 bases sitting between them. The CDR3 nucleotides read TGTGCCAGCAGTTGCAGTGCCACAGATACGCAGTATTTT. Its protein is CASSCSATDTQYF.

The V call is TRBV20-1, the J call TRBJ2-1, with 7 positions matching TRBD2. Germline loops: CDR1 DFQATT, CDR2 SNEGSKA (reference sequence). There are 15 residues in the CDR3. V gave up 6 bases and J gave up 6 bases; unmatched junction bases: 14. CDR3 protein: CSALGGGGWFNEQFF. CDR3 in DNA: TGCAGTGCCCTTGGGGGGGGAGGTTGGTTCAATGAGCAGTTCTTC.

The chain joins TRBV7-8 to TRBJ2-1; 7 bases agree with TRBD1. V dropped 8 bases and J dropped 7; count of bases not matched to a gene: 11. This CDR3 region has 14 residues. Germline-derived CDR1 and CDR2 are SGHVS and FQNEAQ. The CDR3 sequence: CASGRGTAQNEQFF. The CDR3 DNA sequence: TGTGCCAGCGGCAGAGGGACAGCCCAGAATGAGCAGTTCTTC.

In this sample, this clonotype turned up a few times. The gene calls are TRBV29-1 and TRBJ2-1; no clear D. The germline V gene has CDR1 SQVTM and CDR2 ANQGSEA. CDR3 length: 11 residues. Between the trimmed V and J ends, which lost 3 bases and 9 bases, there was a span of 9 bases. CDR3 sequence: CSVDWRFEQFF. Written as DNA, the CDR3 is TGCAGCGTTGACTGGCGATTTGAGCAGTTCTTC.